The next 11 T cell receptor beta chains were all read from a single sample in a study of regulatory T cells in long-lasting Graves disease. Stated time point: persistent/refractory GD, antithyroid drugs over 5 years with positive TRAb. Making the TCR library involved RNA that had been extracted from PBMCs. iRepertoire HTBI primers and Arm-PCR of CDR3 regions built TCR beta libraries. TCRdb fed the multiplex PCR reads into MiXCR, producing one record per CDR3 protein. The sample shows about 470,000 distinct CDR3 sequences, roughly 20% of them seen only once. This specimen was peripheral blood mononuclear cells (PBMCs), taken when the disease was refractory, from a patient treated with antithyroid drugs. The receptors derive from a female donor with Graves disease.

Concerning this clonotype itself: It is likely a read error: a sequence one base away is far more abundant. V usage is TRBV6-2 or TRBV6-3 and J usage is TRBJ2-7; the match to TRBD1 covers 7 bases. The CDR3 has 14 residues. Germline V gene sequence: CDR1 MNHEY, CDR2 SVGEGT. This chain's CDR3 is CAGSPGTVSYEQYF. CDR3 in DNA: TGTGCCGGCAGCCCCGGGACAGTGAGCTACGAGCAGTACTTC.

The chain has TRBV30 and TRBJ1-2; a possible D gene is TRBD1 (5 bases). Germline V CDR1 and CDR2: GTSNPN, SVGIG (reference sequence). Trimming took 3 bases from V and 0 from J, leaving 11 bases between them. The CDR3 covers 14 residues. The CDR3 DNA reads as TGTGCCTGGAGAGAGCCAGGGTCTAACTATGGCTACACCTTC. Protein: CAWREPGSNYGYTF.

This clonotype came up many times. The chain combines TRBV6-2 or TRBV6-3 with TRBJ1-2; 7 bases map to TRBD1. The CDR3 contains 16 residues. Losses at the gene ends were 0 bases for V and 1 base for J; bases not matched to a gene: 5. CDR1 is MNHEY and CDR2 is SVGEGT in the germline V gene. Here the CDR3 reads CASSYSPTGHNYGYTF. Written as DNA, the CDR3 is TGTGCCAGCAGTTACTCACCGACAGGGCATAACTATGGCTACACCTTC.

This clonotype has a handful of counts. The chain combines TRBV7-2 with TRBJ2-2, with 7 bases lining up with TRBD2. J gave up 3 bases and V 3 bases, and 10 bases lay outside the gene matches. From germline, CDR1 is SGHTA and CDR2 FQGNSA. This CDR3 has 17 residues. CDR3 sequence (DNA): TGTGCCAGCAGCTTCCCTGGGGGGAGGGAGGACACCGGGGAGCTGTTTTTT. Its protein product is CASSFPGGREDTGELFF.

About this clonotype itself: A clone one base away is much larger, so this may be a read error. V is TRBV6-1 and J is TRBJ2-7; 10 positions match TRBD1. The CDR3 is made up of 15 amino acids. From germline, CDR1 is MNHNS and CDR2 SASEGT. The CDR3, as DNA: TGTGCCAGCAGTGCCAGACAGGGGGCAGCCAACGAGCGGTACTTC. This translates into CASSARQGAANERYF.

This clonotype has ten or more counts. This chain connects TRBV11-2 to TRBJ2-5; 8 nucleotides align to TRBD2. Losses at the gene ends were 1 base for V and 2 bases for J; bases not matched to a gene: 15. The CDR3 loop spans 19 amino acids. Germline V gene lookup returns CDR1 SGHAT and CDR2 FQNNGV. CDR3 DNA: TGTGCCAGCAGCTTAGGCGCGACAGAAGCGGGAGTGGGTCAAGAGACCCAGTACTTC. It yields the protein CASSLGATEAGVGQETQYF. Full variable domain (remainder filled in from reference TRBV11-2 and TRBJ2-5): EAGVAQSPRYKIIEKRQSVAFWCNPISGHATLYWYQQILGQGPKLLIQFQNNGVVDDSQLPKDRFSAERLKGVDSTLKIQPAKLEDSAVYLCASSLGATEAGVGQETQYFGPGTRLLVL.

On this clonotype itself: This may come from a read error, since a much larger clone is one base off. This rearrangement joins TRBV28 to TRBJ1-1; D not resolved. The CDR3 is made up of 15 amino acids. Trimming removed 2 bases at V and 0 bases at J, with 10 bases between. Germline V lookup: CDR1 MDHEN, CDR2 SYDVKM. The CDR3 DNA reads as TGTGCCAGCAGTTTAAAGGGCTATGTGAACACTGAAGCTTTCTTT. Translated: CASSLKGYVNTEAFF.

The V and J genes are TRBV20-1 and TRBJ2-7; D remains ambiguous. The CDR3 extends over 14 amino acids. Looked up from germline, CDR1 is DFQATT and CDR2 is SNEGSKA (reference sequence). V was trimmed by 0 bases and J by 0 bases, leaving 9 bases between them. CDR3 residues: CSARDTTASYEQYF. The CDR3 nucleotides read TGCAGTGCTAGAGATACTACAGCCTCCTACGAGCAGTACTTC.

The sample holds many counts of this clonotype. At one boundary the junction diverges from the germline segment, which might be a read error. The CDR3 DNA is TGTGCCAACAGTACCCAGTTCCTTTCTGGGGCCAACGTCCTGACTTTC. It specifies CANSTQFLSGANVLTF. V and J are TRBV6-1 and TRBJ2-6, with D unclear. Germline loops: CDR1 MNHNS, CDR2 SASEGT. This CDR3 comprises 16 residues.

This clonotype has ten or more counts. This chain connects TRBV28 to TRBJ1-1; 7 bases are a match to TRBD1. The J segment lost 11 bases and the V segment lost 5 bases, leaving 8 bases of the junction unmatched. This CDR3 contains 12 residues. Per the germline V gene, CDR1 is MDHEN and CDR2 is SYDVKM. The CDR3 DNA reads TGTGCCAGCAGTATCCAGGGGGAGGTTGCTTTCTTT. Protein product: CASSIQGEVAFF.

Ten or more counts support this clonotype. CDR3 sequence reads: CASSLGDGANIYEQYF. CDR3 nucleotide sequence: TGTGCCAGCAGCTTAGGCGACGGTGCAAATATCTACGAGCAGTACTTC. The chain employs TRBV7-2 and TRBJ2-7; no definite D call. Germline V gene data show CDR1 as SGHTA and CDR2 as FQGNSA. Trimming shortened V by 1 base and J by 3 bases, and 16 bases separated the two germline ends. This CDR3 contains 16 residues.